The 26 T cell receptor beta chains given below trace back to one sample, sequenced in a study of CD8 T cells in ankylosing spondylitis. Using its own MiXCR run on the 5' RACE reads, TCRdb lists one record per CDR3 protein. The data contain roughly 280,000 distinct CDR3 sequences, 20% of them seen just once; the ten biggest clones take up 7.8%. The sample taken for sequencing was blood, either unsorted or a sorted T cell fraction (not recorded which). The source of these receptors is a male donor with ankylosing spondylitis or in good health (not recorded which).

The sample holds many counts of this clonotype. CDR3 in DNA: TGTGCCAGCAGTTTAGCGAGCGGTAATCAGCCCCAGCATTTT. Translated, it gives CASSLASGNQPQHF. The chain couples TRBV12-3 or TRBV12-4 to TRBJ1-5; D is unclear. Trimming removed 0 bases from V and 4 bases from J, with 7 bases in between. This CDR3 is 14 amino acids long.

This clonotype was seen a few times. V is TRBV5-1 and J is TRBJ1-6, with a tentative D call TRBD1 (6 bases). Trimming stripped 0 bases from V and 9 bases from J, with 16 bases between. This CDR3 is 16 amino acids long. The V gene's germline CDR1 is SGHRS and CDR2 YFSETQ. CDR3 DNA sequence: TGCGCCAGCAGCTTGGGGGACCCCAGGGGAGGTTCACCCCTCCACTTT. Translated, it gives CASSLGDPRGGSPLHF.

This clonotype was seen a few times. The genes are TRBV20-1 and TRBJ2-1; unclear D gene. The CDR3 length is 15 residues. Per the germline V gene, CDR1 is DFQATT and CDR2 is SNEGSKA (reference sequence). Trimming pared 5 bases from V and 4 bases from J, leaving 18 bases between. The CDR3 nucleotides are TGCAGTGCTCCCGCCGCAGGAGACAATTACAATGAGCAGTTCTTC. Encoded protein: CSAPAAGDNYNEQFF.

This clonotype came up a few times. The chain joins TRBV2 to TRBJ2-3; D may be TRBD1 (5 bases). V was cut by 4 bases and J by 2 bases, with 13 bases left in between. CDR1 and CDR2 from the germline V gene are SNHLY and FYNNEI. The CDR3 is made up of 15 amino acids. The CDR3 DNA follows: TGTGCCAGCAGTGTTGGAGACAGATACACAGATACGCAGTATTTT. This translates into CASSVGDRYTDTQYF.

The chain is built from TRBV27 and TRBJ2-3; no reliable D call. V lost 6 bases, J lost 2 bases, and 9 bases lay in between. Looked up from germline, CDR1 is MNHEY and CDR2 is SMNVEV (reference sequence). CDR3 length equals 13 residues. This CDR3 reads CASRTTFTDTQYF. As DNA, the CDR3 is TGTGCCAGCAGAACCACGTTCACAGATACGCAGTATTTT.

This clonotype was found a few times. The CDR3 here is CASPSSPGVRGPPEQYV. DNA of the CDR3: TGCGCCAGCCCGAGTAGCCCAGGGGTCCGAGGGCCTCCCGAGCAGTACGTC. V and J are TRBV5-1 and TRBJ2-7, with a tentative D call TRBD1 (6 bases). Germline-derived CDR1 and CDR2 are SGHRS and YFSETQ. Deletions cut 7 bases from V and 6 bases from J, with 29 bases between. CDR3 size: 17 residues.

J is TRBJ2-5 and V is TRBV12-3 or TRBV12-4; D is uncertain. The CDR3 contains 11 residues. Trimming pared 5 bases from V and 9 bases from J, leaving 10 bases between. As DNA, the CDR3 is TGTGCCAGCAGTAGCACTAATTCCCAGTACTTC. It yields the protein CASSSTNSQYF.

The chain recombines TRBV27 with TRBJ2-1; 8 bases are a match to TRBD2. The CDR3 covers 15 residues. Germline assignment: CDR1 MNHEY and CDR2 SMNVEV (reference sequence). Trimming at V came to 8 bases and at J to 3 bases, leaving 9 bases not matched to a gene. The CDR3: CASSPVAGSYNEQFF. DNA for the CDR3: TGTGCCAGCTCCCCTGTAGCGGGAAGCTACAATGAGCAGTTCTTC.

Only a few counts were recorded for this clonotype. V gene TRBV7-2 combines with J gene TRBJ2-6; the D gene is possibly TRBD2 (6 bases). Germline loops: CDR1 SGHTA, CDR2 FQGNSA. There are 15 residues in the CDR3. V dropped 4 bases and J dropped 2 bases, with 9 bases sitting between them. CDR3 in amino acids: CASSWTGAGANVLTF. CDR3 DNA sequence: TGTGCCAGCAGCTGGACGGGGGCTGGGGCCAACGTCCTGACTTTC.

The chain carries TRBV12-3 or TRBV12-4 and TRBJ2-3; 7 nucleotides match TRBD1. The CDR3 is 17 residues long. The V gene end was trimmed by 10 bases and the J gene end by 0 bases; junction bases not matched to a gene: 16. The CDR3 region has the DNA TGTGCCACACAAAAGGGGGACAGACCTCTAAGCACAGATACGCAGTATTTT. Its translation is CATQKGDRPLSTDTQYF.

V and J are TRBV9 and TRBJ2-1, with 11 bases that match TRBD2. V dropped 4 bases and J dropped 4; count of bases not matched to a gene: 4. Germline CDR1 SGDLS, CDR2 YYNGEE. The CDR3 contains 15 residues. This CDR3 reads CASSISSGGYNEQFF. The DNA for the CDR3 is TGTGCCAGCAGCATCTCTAGCGGGGGGTACAATGAGCAGTTCTTC. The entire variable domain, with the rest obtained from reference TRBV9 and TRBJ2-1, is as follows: DSGVTQTPKHLITATGQRVTLRCSPRSGDLSVYWYQQSLDQGLQFLIQYYNGEERAKGNILERFSAQQFPDLHSELNLSSLELGDSALYFCASSISSGGYNEQFFGPGTRLTVL.

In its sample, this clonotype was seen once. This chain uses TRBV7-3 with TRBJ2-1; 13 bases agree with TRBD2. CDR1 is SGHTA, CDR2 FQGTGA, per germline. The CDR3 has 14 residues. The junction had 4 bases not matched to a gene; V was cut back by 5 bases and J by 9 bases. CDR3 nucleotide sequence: TGTGCCAGCAGCGTCGGACTAGCGGGAGTTGAGCAGTTCTTC. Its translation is CASSVGLAGVEQFF.

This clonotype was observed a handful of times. This CDR3 reads CSVDRAGSTDTQYF. The CDR3 coding sequence is TGCAGCGTTGACAGGGCGGGAAGCACAGATACGCAGTATTTT. The chain uses TRBV29-1 and TRBJ2-3; TRBD2 might be the D (6 bases). The CDR3 has 14 residues. From germline, CDR1 is SQVTM and CDR2 ANQGSEA. V lost 3 bases to trimming and J lost 0 bases, with 10 bases between them.

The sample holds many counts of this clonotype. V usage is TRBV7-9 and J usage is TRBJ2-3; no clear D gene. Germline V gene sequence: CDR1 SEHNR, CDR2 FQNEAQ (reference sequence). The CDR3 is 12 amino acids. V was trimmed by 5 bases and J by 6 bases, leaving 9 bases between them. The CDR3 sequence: CASSRLTDTQYF. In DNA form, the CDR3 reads TGTGCCAGCAGCCGTTTGACCGATACGCAGTATTTT.

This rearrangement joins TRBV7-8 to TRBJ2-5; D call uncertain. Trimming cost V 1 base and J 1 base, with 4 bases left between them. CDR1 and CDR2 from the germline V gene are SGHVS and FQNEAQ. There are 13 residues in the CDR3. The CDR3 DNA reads TGTGCCAGCAGCTTAGTTGCCCAAGAGACCCAGTACTTC. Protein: CASSLVAQETQYF.

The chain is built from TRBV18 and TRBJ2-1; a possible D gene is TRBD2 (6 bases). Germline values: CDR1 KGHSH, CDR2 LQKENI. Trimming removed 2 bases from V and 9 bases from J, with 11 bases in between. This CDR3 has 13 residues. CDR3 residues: CASSPGMEGEQFF. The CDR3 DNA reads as TGTGCCAGCTCACCAGGTATGGAGGGTGAGCAGTTCTTC. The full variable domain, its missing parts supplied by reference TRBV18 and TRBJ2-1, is NAGVMQNPRHLVRRRGQEARLRCSPMKGHSHVYWYRQLPEEGLKFMVYLQKENIIDESGMPKERFSAEFPKEGPSILRIQQVVRGDSAAYFCASSPGMEGEQFFGPGTRLTVL.

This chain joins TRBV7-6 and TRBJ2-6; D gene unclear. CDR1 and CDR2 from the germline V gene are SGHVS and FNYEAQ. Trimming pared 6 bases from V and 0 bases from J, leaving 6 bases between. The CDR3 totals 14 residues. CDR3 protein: CASSILSGANVLTF. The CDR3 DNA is TGTGCCAGCAGTATCCTCTCTGGGGCCAACGTCCTGACTTTC.

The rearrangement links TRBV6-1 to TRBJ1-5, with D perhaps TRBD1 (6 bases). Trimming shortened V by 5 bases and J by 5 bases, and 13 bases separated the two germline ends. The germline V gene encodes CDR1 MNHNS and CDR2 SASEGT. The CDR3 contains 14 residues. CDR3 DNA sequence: TGTGCCAGCAGTACCCAACAGGGATATCAGCCCCAGCATTTT. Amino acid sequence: CASSTQQGYQPQHF.

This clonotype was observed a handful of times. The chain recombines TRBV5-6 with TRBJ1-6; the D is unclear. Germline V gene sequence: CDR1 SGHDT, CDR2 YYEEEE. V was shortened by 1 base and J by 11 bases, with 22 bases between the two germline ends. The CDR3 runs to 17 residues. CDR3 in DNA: TGTGCCAGCAGCTTGTGGATACAGCTATCGGTGATGCCACCCCTCCACTTT. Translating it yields CASSLWIQLSVMPPLHF.

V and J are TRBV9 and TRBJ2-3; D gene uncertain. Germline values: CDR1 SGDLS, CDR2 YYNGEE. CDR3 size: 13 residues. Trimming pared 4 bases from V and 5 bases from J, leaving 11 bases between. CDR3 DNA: TGTGCCAGCAGCCCCCCCGGAGTAGATACGCAGTATTTT. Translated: CASSPPGVDTQYF.

CDR3: CASRATSNEQFF. For the CDR3, the DNA is TGTGCCAGCAGAGCGACTAGCAATGAGCAGTTCTTC. This sequence joins TRBV6-6 and TRBJ2-1; D may be TRBD2 (6 bases). The CDR3 has 12 amino acids. Germline loops: CDR1 MNHNY, CDR2 SVGAGI (reference sequence). The V gene lost 6 bases and the J gene lost 6 bases, with 9 bases spanning the gap.

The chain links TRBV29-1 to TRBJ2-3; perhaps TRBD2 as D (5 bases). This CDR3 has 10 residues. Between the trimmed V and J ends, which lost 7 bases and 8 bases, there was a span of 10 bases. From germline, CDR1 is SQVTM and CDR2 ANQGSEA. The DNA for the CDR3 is TGCAGCGCGGGATTGGGTACGCAGTATTTT. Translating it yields CSAGLGTQYF.

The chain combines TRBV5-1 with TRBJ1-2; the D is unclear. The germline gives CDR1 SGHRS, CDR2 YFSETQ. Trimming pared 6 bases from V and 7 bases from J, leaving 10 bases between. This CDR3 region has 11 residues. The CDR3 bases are TGCGCCAGCACTGACGGCTTTGGCTACACCTTC. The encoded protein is CASTDGFGYTF.

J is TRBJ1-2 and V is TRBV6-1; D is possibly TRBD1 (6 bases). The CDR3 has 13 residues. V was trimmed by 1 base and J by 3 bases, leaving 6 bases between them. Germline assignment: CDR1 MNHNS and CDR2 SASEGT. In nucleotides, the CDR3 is TGTGCCAGCAGTGAAGAGGGGGACTATGGCTACACCTTC. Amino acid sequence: CASSEEGDYGYTF.

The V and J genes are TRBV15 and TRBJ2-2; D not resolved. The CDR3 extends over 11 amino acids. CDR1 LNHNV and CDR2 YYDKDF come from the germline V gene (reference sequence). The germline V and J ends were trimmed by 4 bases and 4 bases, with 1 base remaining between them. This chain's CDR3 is CATSITGELFF. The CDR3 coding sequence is TGTGCCACCAGCATCACCGGGGAGCTGTTTTTT.

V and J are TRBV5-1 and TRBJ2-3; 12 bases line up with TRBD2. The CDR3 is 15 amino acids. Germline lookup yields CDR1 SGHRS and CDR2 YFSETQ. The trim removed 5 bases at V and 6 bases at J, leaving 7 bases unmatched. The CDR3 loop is CASSTSGGIPDTQYF. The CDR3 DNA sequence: TGCGCCAGCAGTACTAGCGGGGGGATTCCTGATACGCAGTATTTT.